The sequence of this T cell receptor (beta chain) was determined in a study of shared clonotypes between healthy human individuals. Repertoires were generated with immunoSEQ multiplex PCR, while TCRdb's copy carries only in-frame clones and drops some. This sample has some 1.5 million clones, with 95% to 97% found just once. This CDR3 is built from 13 residues. V lost 5 bases to trimming and J lost 2 bases, with 8 bases between them. The V gene's germline CDR1 is WNHNN and CDR2 SYGVQD (reference sequence). The sequence was collected from a young man in good health. The sequencing input was naive CD4+ T cells sorted from blood. Indicated subset: CD45RA+ positively selected. This rearrangement joins TRBV10-1 to TRBJ2-3; possible D gene TRBD2, 5 bases. The DNA of the CDR3 is TGCGCCAGCAGTCAGCGGTTCACAGATACGCAGTATTTT. Protein product: CASSQRFTDTQYF.